The clone carrying this TCR beta chain appeared a single time. Its target is not known. The data belong to a study of T cell repertoires in cytomegalovirus infection. Whole-study findings and limits: Ex vivo responses were dominated by HLA-C-restricted CMV-specific TCR beta clonotypes.

Each CDR3 protein is one row after TCRdb ran MiXCR on the reads. The data show fewer than 850,000 distinct CDR3 sequences, with about 27% seen just once and around 14% held by the top ten. Germline V gene lookup returns CDR1 MGHRA and CDR2 YSYEKL. The CDR3 extends over 15 amino acids. J was trimmed by 6 bases and V by 4 bases; bases with no gene match: 7. This TCR came from a human donor in good health (CMV status not recorded). Some clones in this sample may be carry-over from other donors' samples. The chain has TRBV4-1 and TRBJ2-1; TRBD1 matches at 9 bases. The specimen was cultured CD8+ T cells from PBMCs, collected from culture after CMV antigen stimulation. The CDR3 here is CASSPGQGVFNEQFF. The CDR3 coding sequence is TGCGCCAGCAGCCCGGGACAGGGTGTGTTCAATGAGCAGTTCTTC.